This paragraph covers one TCR beta chain sequence. Antigen specificity is unknown. V was clipped by 4 bases and J by 8 bases, with 16 bases between them. The CDR3 is 14 amino acids. Germline V gene sequence: CDR1 SGHRS, CDR2 YFSETQ. The source of the sample is a study of T-cell memory formation after mild COVID-19. General study results and limits: Researchers found some responding clones in pre-infection memory, a sign that cross-reactive memory joined.

TCRdb analysed the 5' RACE reads with MiXCR anew, one entry per CDR3 protein. The data show 280,000 or so distinct CDR3 sequences, with around 8% seen just once and about 20% held by the top ten. J is TRBJ2-1 and V is TRBV5-1, with TRBD1 as a possible D gene (5 bases). Sequencing was done on a sample of PBMCs or a T cell subset sorted from them (not recorded which). The receptor comes from a man younger than 30 who had mild COVID-19 (a few samples of this study predate the infection). Cell type and time point are not known. The CDR3 reads CASSPRPDMDEQFF. For the CDR3, the DNA is TGCGCCAGCAGCCCCCGACCGGACATGGATGAGCAGTTCTTC. Drawing the rest from reference TRBV5-1 and TRBJ2-1, the complete variable domain is KAGVTQTPRYLIKTRGQQVTLSCSPISGHRSVSWYQQTPGQGLQFLFEYFSETQRNKGNFPGRFSGRQFSNSRSEMNVSTLELGDSALYLCASSPRPDMDEQFFGPGTRLTVL.